Listed below are T cell receptor beta chains from one sample, sequenced in a study of blood T cell repertoires in COVID-19. The assay was immunoSEQ multiplex PCR, and TCRdb's table has in-frame clones only and misses some. This table has about 24,000 clones, 75% to 90% appearing once. Material for sequencing was peripheral blood. The receptors derive from a human donor with active COVID-19. The donor label of this sample is uncertain. Each CDR3 is given with its conserved first and last residue. Fields, in order: J gene, CDR3 length, V gene, clone size, D gene, CDR3 protein, CDR3 DNA. A D gene is named only where the DNA matches it firmly. Size tells how often a clone was seen (once, few, many) or the class of an expanded clone, and some rows leave it out.

j_gene: TRBJ1-6
len: 15
v_gene: TRBV6-5
abundance: NA
d_gene: NA
CDR3aa: CASSYDGLINSPLHF
CDR3nt: TGTGCCAGCAGTTACGACGGACTGATTAATTCACCCCTCCACTTT

j_gene: TRBJ2-1
len: 16
v_gene: TRBV28
abundance: once
d_gene: TRBD2
CDR3aa: CASSGLWTSGSNEQFF
CDR3nt: TGTGCCAGCAGTGGCCTATGGACTAGCGGGTCAAATGAGCAGTTCTTC

j_gene: TRBJ2-1
len: 15
v_gene: TRBV5-1
abundance: NA
d_gene: TRBD2
CDR3aa: CASSMGLAGLGEQFF
CDR3nt: TGCGCCAGCAGCATGGGACTAGCGGGCCTCGGAGAGCAGTTCTTC

j_gene: TRBJ2-7
len: 13
v_gene: TRBV4-1
abundance: few
d_gene: NA
CDR3aa: CASSSDPAVEQYF
CDR3nt: TGCGCCAGCAGCTCGGACCCAGCGGTCGAGCAGTACTTC

j_gene: TRBJ1-1
len: 14
v_gene: TRBV6-5
abundance: once
d_gene: NA
CDR3aa: CASSKKGGWTEAFF
CDR3nt: TGTGCCAGCAGCAAAAAAGGGGGTTGGACTGAAGCTTTCTTT

j_gene: TRBJ1-3
len: 14
v_gene: TRBV12-5
abundance: NA
d_gene: TRBD1
CDR3aa: CASGRLRGPNTIYF
CDR3nt: TGTGCTAGTGGAAGACTCAGGGGGCCGAACACCATATATTTT

j_gene: TRBJ1-1
len: 16
v_gene: TRBV18
abundance: NA
d_gene: NA
CDR3aa: CASSPRGSEVNTEAFF
CDR3nt: TGTGCCAGCTCACCAAGGGGTTCTGAAGTGAACACTGAAGCTTTCTTT

j_gene: TRBJ1-2
len: 16
v_gene: TRBV6-5
abundance: NA
d_gene: TRBD1
CDR3aa: CASSYGSQGLGYGYTF
CDR3nt: TGTGCCAGCAGTTACGGGTCACAGGGGCTAGGGTATGGCTACACCTTC

j_gene: TRBJ1-4
len: 11
v_gene: TRBV28
abundance: NA
d_gene: NA
CDR3aa: CASSLSRRLFF
CDR3nt: TGTGCCAGCAGTCTGTCTAGAAGACTGTTTTTT

j_gene: TRBJ2-2
len: 18
v_gene: TRBV11-3
abundance: NA
d_gene: TRBD2
CDR3aa: CASSRGTSGGLSTGELFF
CDR3nt: TGTGCCAGCAGCCGGGGGACTAGCGGGGGTCTGAGCACCGGGGAGCTGTTTTTT

j_gene: TRBJ2-7
len: 12
v_gene: TRBV28
abundance: NA
d_gene: TRBD2
CDR3aa: CRVGTSGFGQYF
CDR3nt: TGTCGGGTCGGGACTAGCGGCTTTGGGCAGTACTTC

j_gene: TRBJ2-2
len: 17
v_gene: TRBV7-2
abundance: NA
d_gene: NA
CDR3aa: CASSPDGMRSGTGELFF
CDR3nt: TGTGCCAGCAGCCCCGACGGTATGCGTTCGGGCACCGGGGAGCTGTTTTTT

j_gene: TRBJ2-7
len: 15
v_gene: TRBV5-1
abundance: NA
d_gene: TRBD2
CDR3aa: CASSLTERGTYEQYF
CDR3nt: TGCGCCAGCAGCTTGACTGAGCGGGGGACCTACGAGCAGTACTTC

j_gene: TRBJ2-7
len: 13
v_gene: TRBV7-6
abundance: medium-sized
d_gene: TRBD2
CDR3aa: CASSSMSGDEQYF
CDR3nt: TGTGCCAGCAGCTCGATGAGCGGGGACGAGCAGTACTTC

j_gene: TRBJ2-7
len: 13
v_gene: TRBV27
abundance: few
d_gene: NA
CDR3aa: CASSGGTLYEQYF
CDR3nt: TGTGCCAGCAGTGGGGGGACCCTCTACGAGCAGTACTTC

j_gene: TRBJ1-1
len: 15
v_gene: TRBV7-2
abundance: NA
d_gene: NA
CDR3aa: CASSLFWALRTEAFF
CDR3nt: TGTGCCAGCAGCTTGTTCTGGGCGCTCAGGACTGAAGCTTTCTTT

j_gene: TRBJ2-1
len: 13
v_gene: TRBV7-9
abundance: NA
d_gene: NA
CDR3aa: CASSFGQEVEQFF
CDR3nt: TGTGCCAGCAGCTTCGGGCAGGAGGTTGAGCAGTTCTTC

j_gene: TRBJ1-2
len: 12
v_gene: TRBV18
abundance: once
d_gene: NA
CDR3aa: CASSEKDSGYTF
CDR3nt: TGTGCCAGCTCAGAAAAAGATAGTGGCTACACCTTC

j_gene: TRBJ2-7
len: 16
v_gene: TRBV6-1
abundance: NA
d_gene: TRBD1
CDR3aa: CASSEAGQFGSYEQYF
CDR3nt: TGTGCCAGCAGTGAAGCGGGACAGTTTGGGTCCTACGAGCAGTACTTC

j_gene: TRBJ2-7
len: 14
v_gene: TRBV6-2/TRBV6-3
abundance: NA
d_gene: NA
CDR3aa: CASTPSLTYYEQYF
CDR3nt: TGTGCCAGCACCCCGAGCCTTACCTACTACGAGCAGTACTTC

j_gene: TRBJ2-7
len: 16
v_gene: TRBV4-3
abundance: NA
d_gene: TRBD2
CDR3aa: CASSQASGTRGFEQYF
CDR3nt: TGCGCCAGCAGCCAAGCGTCCGGGACTAGAGGTTTCGAGCAGTACTTC

j_gene: TRBJ2-2
len: 16
v_gene: TRBV27
abundance: NA
d_gene: TRBD2
CDR3aa: CASIRPIAGNTGELFF
CDR3nt: TGTGCCAGCATTCGGCCTATAGCGGGGAACACCGGGGAGCTGTTTTTT

j_gene: TRBJ2-4
len: 13
v_gene: TRBV10-2
abundance: NA
d_gene: TRBD1
CDR3aa: CASRGQSKNIQYF
CDR3nt: TGCGCCAGCAGGGGACAGTCCAAAAACATTCAGTACTTC

j_gene: TRBJ2-7
len: 14
v_gene: TRBV14
abundance: NA
d_gene: NA
CDR3aa: CASSRPGTYTEQYF
CDR3nt: TGTGCCAGCAGCCGTCCCGGGACTTATACTGAGCAGTACTTC

j_gene: TRBJ1-2
len: 15
v_gene: TRBV3-1/TRBV3-2
abundance: few
d_gene: NA
CDR3aa: CASSQDLTQGYGYTF
CDR3nt: TGTGCCAGCAGCCAAGATCTAACACAGGGCTATGGCTACACCTTC

j_gene: TRBJ2-6
len: 17
v_gene: TRBV5-6
abundance: few
d_gene: NA
CDR3aa: CASSSRLGGAGANVLTF
CDR3nt: TGTGCCAGCAGCTCCAGACTCGGAGGGGCTGGGGCCAACGTCCTGACTTTC

j_gene: TRBJ2-3
len: 14
v_gene: TRBV7-3
abundance: NA
d_gene: NA
CDR3aa: CASSSELATDTQYF
CDR3nt: TGTGCCAGCAGCTCGGAGCTAGCTACAGATACGCAGTATTTT

j_gene: TRBJ2-7
len: 14
v_gene: TRBV19
abundance: NA
d_gene: NA
CDR3aa: CASSSGLGSYEQYF
CDR3nt: TGTGCCAGTAGCAGCGGGTTGGGATCCTACGAGCAGTACTTC

j_gene: TRBJ1-3
len: 17
v_gene: TRBV7-4
abundance: NA
d_gene: NA
CDR3aa: CASSLRGPTISGNTIYF
CDR3nt: TGTGCCAGCAGCTTGCGGGGACCGACAATCTCTGGAAACACCATATATTTT

j_gene: TRBJ1-6
len: 15
v_gene: TRBV6-4
abundance: NA
d_gene: NA
CDR3aa: CASSESGYGGSPLHF
CDR3nt: TGTGCCAGCAGTGAATCAGGGTATGGCGGTTCACCCCTCCACTTT

j_gene: TRBJ2-5
len: 14
v_gene: TRBV9
abundance: medium-sized
d_gene: TRBD1
CDR3aa: CASSSDRGGETQYF
CDR3nt: TGTGCCAGCAGCTCGGACAGGGGAGGGGAGACCCAGTACTTC

j_gene: TRBJ1-1
len: 12
v_gene: TRBV5-4
abundance: NA
d_gene: TRBD1
CDR3aa: CASSYGQDEAFF
CDR3nt: TGTGCCAGCAGCTATGGACAGGATGAAGCTTTCTTT